These T cell receptor beta chains were read from a single sample in a study of T cell responses to AZD1222 COVID-19 vaccine. The table came from immunoSEQ multiplex PCR; TCRdb's copy has only in-frame clones and leaves some out. Among approximately 92,000 clones, roughly 90% were seen once, and the ten largest hold about a fifth. Sequences were derived from peripheral blood, sampled on day 0 of AZD1222 vaccination. Source of these receptors: an adult in good health. The CDR3 runs from the conserved cysteine through the conserved F or W. Each record gives: V gene, clone size, D gene, J gene, CDR3 DNA, CDR3 protein. A D gene is named only where the DNA matches it firmly. Some rows mark clone size as missing; the rest say once, few, many or name a class of expanded clone.

v_call: TRBV19; clone_size: NA; d_call: NA; j_call: TRBJ1-3; cdr3_nt: TGTGCCAGTACCAGGGGTGGTGGAAACACCATATATTTT; cdr3_aa: CASTRGGGNTIYF
v_call: TRBV5-6; clone_size: NA; d_call: NA; j_call: TRBJ1-2; cdr3_nt: TGTGCCAGCAGCCTACCCGTTGGGAGTGGCTACACCTTC; cdr3_aa: CASSLPVGSGYTF
v_call: TRBV9; clone_size: NA; d_call: NA; j_call: TRBJ1-1; cdr3_nt: TGTGCCAGCAGCCCTCGGACGGAATTGAACACTGAAGCTTTCTTT; cdr3_aa: CASSPRTELNTEAFF
v_call: TRBV7-2; clone_size: NA; d_call: NA; j_call: TRBJ1-2; cdr3_nt: TGTGCCAGCAGCTTTATTCAGGACTATGGCTACACCTTC; cdr3_aa: CASSFIQDYGYTF
v_call: TRBV27; clone_size: NA; d_call: TRBD1; j_call: TRBJ1-1; cdr3_nt: TGTGCCAGCAGTGCACAGGGGGGGAACACTGAAGCTTTCTTT; cdr3_aa: CASSAQGGNTEAFF
v_call: TRBV5-6; clone_size: NA; d_call: TRBD1; j_call: TRBJ1-4; cdr3_nt: TGTGCCAGCAGCTTACAGGGGGCGAGCCTTGCAACTAATGAAAAACTGTTTTTT; cdr3_aa: CASSLQGASLATNEKLFF
v_call: TRBV5-1; clone_size: NA; d_call: TRBD1; j_call: TRBJ2-5; cdr3_nt: TGCGCCAGCAATAAGGGGGCTAAGGGAGAGACCCAGTACTTC; cdr3_aa: CASNKGAKGETQYF
v_call: TRBV11-3; clone_size: NA; d_call: TRBD1; j_call: TRBJ2-7; cdr3_nt: TGTGCCAGCAGCCGGGAGGGACAGGGGACGCGAGAGCAGTACTTC; cdr3_aa: CASSREGQGTREQYF
v_call: TRBV6-5; clone_size: NA; d_call: NA; j_call: TRBJ1-2; cdr3_nt: TGTGCCAGCAGGAAGACCGGGAACTATGGCTACACCTTC; cdr3_aa: CASRKTGNYGYTF
v_call: TRBV19; clone_size: NA; d_call: TRBD1; j_call: TRBJ2-7; cdr3_nt: TGTGCCAGTAGTACAACGGGACAGGGGGTGGACGAGCAGTACTTC; cdr3_aa: CASSTTGQGVDEQYF
v_call: TRBV29-1; clone_size: once; d_call: NA; j_call: TRBJ1-5; cdr3_nt: TGCAGCGTGATGCTCGATGGGGGTCAGCCCCAGCATTTT; cdr3_aa: CSVMLDGGQPQHF
v_call: TRBV19; clone_size: NA; d_call: NA; j_call: TRBJ1-1; cdr3_nt: TGTGCCAGTACCACACATGGTGAGGGCCTGGTCACTGAAGCTTTCTTT; cdr3_aa: CASTTHGEGLVTEAFF
v_call: TRBV12-5; clone_size: NA; d_call: NA; j_call: TRBJ1-2; cdr3_nt: TGTGCTAGTGGTTTGACCCAAGAGCGGGGAGGGGATGGCTACACCTTC; cdr3_aa: CASGLTQERGGDGYTF
v_call: TRBV5-6; clone_size: NA; d_call: NA; j_call: TRBJ1-1; cdr3_nt: TGTGCCAGCAGCTTGGCCGGGGTTACCGAAGCTTTCTTT; cdr3_aa: CASSLAGVTEAFF
v_call: TRBV19; clone_size: NA; d_call: NA; j_call: TRBJ1-5; cdr3_nt: TGTGCCAGTAGGACCACAGGGTTTTATAGCAATCAGCCCCAGCATTTT; cdr3_aa: CASRTTGFYSNQPQHF
v_call: TRBV19; clone_size: NA; d_call: NA; j_call: TRBJ2-5; cdr3_nt: TGTGCCAGTAGTATTGGGGGGCGAGGTTTCTCAGAGACCCAGTACTTC; cdr3_aa: CASSIGGRGFSETQYF
v_call: TRBV7-9; clone_size: NA; d_call: NA; j_call: TRBJ2-6; cdr3_nt: TGTGCCAGCAGCTTAGCCCGACTCACGACGAGGGCCAACGTCCTGACTTTC; cdr3_aa: CASSLARLTTRANVLTF
v_call: TRBV6-5; clone_size: NA; d_call: TRBD1; j_call: TRBJ1-5; cdr3_nt: TGTGCCAGCAGTTCGGGACAGGGCTACCAGCCCCAGCATTTT; cdr3_aa: CASSSGQGYQPQHF
v_call: TRBV5-1; clone_size: NA; d_call: NA; j_call: TRBJ1-2; cdr3_nt: TGCGCCAGCAGCCCAGGCGCCGGGACGGAAACCTACACCTTC; cdr3_aa: CASSPGAGTETYTF
v_call: TRBV7-9; clone_size: NA; d_call: NA; j_call: TRBJ1-1; cdr3_nt: TGTGCCAGCAGCGCAAAAGGGGTTAGCGGCACTGAAGCTTTCTTT; cdr3_aa: CASSAKGVSGTEAFF
v_call: TRBV7-9; clone_size: NA; d_call: NA; j_call: TRBJ2-7; cdr3_nt: TGTGCCAGCAGCCCAGAGGGTTACGAGCAGTACTTC; cdr3_aa: CASSPEGYEQYF
v_call: TRBV5-6; clone_size: NA; d_call: NA; j_call: TRBJ2-2; cdr3_nt: TGTGCCAGCACCCTACAGGGCGGGACCGGGGAGCTGTTTTTT; cdr3_aa: CASTLQGGTGELFF
v_call: TRBV18; clone_size: NA; d_call: NA; j_call: TRBJ2-5; cdr3_nt: TGTGCCAGCTCACCACCAAGCAAATACCAAGAGACCCAGTACTTC; cdr3_aa: CASSPPSKYQETQYF
v_call: TRBV9; clone_size: NA; d_call: TRBD1; j_call: TRBJ2-2; cdr3_nt: TGTGCCAGCACCTCGGGACAGCTAACCACCGGGGAGCTGTTTTTT; cdr3_aa: CASTSGQLTTGELFF
v_call: TRBV19; clone_size: NA; d_call: TRBD1; j_call: TRBJ1-6; cdr3_nt: TGTGCCACCTCCGGGACAGGGACGTCACCCCTCCACTTT; cdr3_aa: CATSGTGTSPLHF
v_call: TRBV4-1; clone_size: NA; d_call: NA; j_call: TRBJ1-2; cdr3_nt: TGCGCCAGCAGCCAAGTAGGACAGCTTAACTATGGCTACACCTTC; cdr3_aa: CASSQVGQLNYGYTF
v_call: TRBV7-9; clone_size: NA; d_call: TRBD1; j_call: TRBJ2-7; cdr3_nt: TGTGCCAGCAGCTTAGCCGGGACAGCTACGGAGCAGTACTTC; cdr3_aa: CASSLAGTATEQYF
v_call: TRBV24-1; clone_size: NA; d_call: NA; j_call: TRBJ2-2; cdr3_nt: TGTGCCACCAGTGACCCAAGAGGGGGCACCGGGGAGCTGTTTTTT; cdr3_aa: CATSDPRGGTGELFF
v_call: TRBV28; clone_size: NA; d_call: NA; j_call: TRBJ1-2; cdr3_nt: TGTGCCAGCAGTTTAGACAGTTATGGCTACACCTTC; cdr3_aa: CASSLDSYGYTF
v_call: TRBV9; clone_size: NA; d_call: NA; j_call: TRBJ1-2; cdr3_nt: TGTGCCAGCAGCGTATCCGGACAGTTTGTTAGCTACACCTTC; cdr3_aa: CASSVSGQFVSYTF